This TCR beta chain was sequenced for a study of T cell responses to AZD1222 COVID-19 vaccine. General observations from the study: Once two AZD1222 doses were given, Spike-specific TCR breadth and depth went up.

The V gene lost 9 bases and the J gene lost 0 bases, with 11 bases spanning the gap. The CDR3 loop spans 13 amino acids. In regard to this clone: What it binds is unknown.

Assay used: immunoSEQ multiplex PCR; TCRdb lists only in-frame clones, some missing. This table has some 130,000 clones, roughly 93% appearing once. The sample here was peripheral blood, taken on day 0 of AZD1222 vaccination. This receptor was identified in an adult in good health. V and J are TRBV23-1 and TRBJ1-1; D remains ambiguous. TRBV23-1 is assigned to the ORF class and has an uncertain function. This CDR3 is CASLRALNTEAFF. As DNA, the CDR3 is TGCGCCAGTCTACGGGCACTGAACACTGAAGCTTTCTTT.